This TCR beta chain appears in the sequencing data of a study of memory CD4+ T cells and cytomegalovirus serostatus. Concerning this clone itself: The target antigen is unknown.

Profiled with immunoSEQ multiplex PCR; TCRdb holds only in-frame clones, not every one. The sample has some 52,000 clones, more than 70% seen once. Single viable CD3+CD4+CD8-CD45RO+ cells were sorted as the memory CD4+ T cells. Trimming took 0 bases from V and 7 from J; bases not matched to a gene: 7. CDR1 and CDR2 (germline): MGHRA, YSYEKL. This CDR3 is built from 16 residues. Broader study findings: Median bootstrapped AUC for CMV status was around 0.95 originally, less than 0.93 US-trained.

The chain uses TRBV4-1 and TRBJ1-4, with 8 bases fitting TRBD1. Sequenced input: memory CD4+ T cells from blood. The TCR sequence derives from an adult in good health and CMV-seropositive. The CDR3 nucleotides read TGCGCCAGCAGCCAAGATCAGGGGGCGCGAGGTGAAAAACTGTTTTTT. Translating gives CASSQDQGARGEKLFF.